This TCR beta chain was documented in a study of vaccination and CD4 T cells after COVID-19. Findings and limits, study-wide: A nonsignificant rise from roughly 22 to 38 was seen in the median number of SARS-CoV-2-reactive clonotypes. In convalescent patients, a median roughly 84% of post-vaccine SARS-CoV-2-reactive clones appeared only after vaccination.

This clonotype has a handful of counts. The antigen remains unidentified. Sample treatment: roughly 10-day PBMC culture with coronavirus spike peptide pools or control peptides (ViraFEST assay). The healthy vaccine recipients were free of prior SARS-CoV-2 infection; their nucleocapsid antibodies were negative before and after vaccination. Sequence data for DNA of cultured CD4+ T cells were generated by the Oncomine TCR Beta short-read assay. CD4+ T cells were cultured, and genomic DNA was extracted from them. TCRdb re-derived calls from the PCR reads in MiXCR, one entry per CDR3 protein. The repertoire holds approximately 18,000 distinct CDR3 sequences, with over 60% as singletons. V was clipped by 1 base and J by 7 bases, with 14 bases between them. The CDR3 contains 16 residues.

Sample: CD4+ T cells from blood, cultured in vitro, taken after SARS-CoV-2 vaccination. The clonotype comes from a human donor who received a COVID-19 vaccine. The chain recombines TRBV12-3 or TRBV12-4 with TRBJ1-6; tentative D call: TRBD1 (5 bases). For the CDR3, the DNA is TGTGCCAGCAGTTTAGTCTGGGTTTCAGGGAATTCACCCCTCCACTTT. Its translation is CASSLVWVSGNSPLHF.